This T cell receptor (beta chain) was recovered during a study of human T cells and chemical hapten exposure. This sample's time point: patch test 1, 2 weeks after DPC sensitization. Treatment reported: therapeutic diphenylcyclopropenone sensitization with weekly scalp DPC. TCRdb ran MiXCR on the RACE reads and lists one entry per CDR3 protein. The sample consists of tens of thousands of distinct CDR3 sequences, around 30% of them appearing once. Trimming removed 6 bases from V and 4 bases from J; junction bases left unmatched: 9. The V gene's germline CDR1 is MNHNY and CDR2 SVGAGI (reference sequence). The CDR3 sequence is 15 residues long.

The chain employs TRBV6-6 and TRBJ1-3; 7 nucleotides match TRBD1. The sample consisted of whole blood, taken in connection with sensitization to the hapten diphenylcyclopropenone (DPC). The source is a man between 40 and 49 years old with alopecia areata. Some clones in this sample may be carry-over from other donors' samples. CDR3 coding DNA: TGTGCCAGCAGCAGAAAGACAGGGTACGGAAACACCATATATTTT. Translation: CASSRKTGYGNTIYF.